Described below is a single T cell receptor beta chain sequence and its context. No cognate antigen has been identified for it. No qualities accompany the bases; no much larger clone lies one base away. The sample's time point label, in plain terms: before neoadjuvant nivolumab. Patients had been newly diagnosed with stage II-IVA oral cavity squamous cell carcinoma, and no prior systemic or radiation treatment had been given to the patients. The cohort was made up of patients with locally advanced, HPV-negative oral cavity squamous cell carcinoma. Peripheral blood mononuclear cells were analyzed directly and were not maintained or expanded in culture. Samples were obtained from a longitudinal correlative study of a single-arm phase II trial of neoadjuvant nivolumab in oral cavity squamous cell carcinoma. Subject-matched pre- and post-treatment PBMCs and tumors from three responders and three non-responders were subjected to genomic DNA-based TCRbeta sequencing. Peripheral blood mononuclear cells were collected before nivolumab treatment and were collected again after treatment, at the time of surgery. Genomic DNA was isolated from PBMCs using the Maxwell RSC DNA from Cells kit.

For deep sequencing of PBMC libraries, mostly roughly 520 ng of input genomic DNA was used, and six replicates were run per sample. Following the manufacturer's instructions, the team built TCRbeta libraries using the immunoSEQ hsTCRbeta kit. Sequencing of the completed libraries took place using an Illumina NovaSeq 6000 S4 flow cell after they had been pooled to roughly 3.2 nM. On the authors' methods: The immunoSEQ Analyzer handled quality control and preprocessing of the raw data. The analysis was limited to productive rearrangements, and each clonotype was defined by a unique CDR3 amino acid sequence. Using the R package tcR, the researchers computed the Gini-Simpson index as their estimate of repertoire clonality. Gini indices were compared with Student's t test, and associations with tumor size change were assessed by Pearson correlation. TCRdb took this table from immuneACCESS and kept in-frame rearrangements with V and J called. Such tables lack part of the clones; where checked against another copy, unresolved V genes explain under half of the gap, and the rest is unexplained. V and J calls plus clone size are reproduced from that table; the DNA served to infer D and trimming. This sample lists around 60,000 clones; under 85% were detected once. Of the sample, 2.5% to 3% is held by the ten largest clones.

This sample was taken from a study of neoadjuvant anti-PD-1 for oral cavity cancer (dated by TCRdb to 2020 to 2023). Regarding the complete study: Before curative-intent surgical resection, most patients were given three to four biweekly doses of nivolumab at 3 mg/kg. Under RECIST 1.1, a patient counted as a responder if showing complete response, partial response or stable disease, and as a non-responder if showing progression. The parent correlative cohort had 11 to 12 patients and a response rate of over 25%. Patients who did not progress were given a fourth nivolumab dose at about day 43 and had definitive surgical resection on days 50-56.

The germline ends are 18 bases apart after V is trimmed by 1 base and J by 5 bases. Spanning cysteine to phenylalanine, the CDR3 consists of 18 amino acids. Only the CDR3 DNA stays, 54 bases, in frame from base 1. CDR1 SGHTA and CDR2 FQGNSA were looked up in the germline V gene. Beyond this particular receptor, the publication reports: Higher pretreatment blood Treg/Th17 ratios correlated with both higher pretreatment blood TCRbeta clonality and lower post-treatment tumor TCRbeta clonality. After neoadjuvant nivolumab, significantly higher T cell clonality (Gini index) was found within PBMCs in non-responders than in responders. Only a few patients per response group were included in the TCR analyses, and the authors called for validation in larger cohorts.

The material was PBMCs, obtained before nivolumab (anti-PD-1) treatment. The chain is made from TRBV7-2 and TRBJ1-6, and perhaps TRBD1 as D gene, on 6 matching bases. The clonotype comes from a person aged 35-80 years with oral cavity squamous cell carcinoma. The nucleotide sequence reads TGTGCCAGCAGCTTAGGGGGGGCCTATCGCTATAATAATTCACCCCTCCACTTT. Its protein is CASSLGGAYRYNNSPLHF.